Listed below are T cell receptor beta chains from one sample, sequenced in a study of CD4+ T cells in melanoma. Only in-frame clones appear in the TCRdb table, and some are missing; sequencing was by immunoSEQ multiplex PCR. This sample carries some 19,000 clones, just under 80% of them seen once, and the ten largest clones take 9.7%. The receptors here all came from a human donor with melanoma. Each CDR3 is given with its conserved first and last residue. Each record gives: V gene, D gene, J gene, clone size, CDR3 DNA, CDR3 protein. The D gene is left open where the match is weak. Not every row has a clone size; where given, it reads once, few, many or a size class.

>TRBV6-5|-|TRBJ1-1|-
TGTGCCAGCAGTTACTTAACGCATAGGAACACTGAAGCTTTCTTT
CASSYLTHRNTEAFF
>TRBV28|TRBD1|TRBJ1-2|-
TGTGCCAGCAGTAACACACGACAGGGGCTTGGTGGCTACACCTTC
CASSNTRQGLGGYTF
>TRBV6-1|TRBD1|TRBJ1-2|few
TGTGCCAGCAGGTTCCCAGGGGGTAATGGCTACACCTTC
CASRFPGGNGYTF
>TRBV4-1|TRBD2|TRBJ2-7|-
TGCGCCAGCAGCCGAGGGCTAGCGGGGGGGTACGAGCAGTACTTC
CASSRGLAGGYEQYF
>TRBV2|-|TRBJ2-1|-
TGTGCCAGCAGTTTACTTTACAATGAGCAGTTCTTC
CASSLLYNEQFF
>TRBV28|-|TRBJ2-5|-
TGTGCCAGCAGTTTATCGCGGTTGGCGAAAGAGACCCAGTACTTC
CASSLSRLAKETQYF
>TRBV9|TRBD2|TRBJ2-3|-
TGTGCCAGCAGCACGCGTACGGGGACTAGCGGTTCCCCAGATACGCAGTATTTT
CASSTRTGTSGSPDTQYF
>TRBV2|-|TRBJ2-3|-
TGTGCTCTGAGGGAGGTAGGAGGGAGCACAGATACGCAGTATTTT
CALREVGGSTDTQYF
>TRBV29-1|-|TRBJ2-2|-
TGCAGCGTCGCCCGGATAGGGGACACCGGGGAGCTGTTTTTT
CSVARIGDTGELFF
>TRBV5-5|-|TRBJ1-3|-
TGTGCCAGCAGCTTGCTGCAGGGTAAAAGCTCTGGAAACACCATATATTTT
CASSLLQGKSSGNTIYF
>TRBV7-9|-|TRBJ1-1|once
TGTGCCAGCAGCTTCCGGGAGACCATGAACACTGAAGCTTTCTTT
CASSFRETMNTEAFF
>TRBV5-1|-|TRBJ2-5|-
TGCGCCAGCAGCCGTGGAGGCAACAGGAAATCACAAGAGACCCAGTACTTC
CASSRGGNRKSQETQYF
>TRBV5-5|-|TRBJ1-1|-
TGTGCCAGCGGATCAGAGTTGATGAACACTGAAGCTTTCTTT
CASGSELMNTEAFF
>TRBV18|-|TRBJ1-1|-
TGTGCCAGCTCACTGGGGGGAGGGGAGAGGACTGAAGCTTTCTTT
CASSLGGGERTEAFF
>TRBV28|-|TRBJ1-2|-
TGTGCCAGCAGTTTATGGGGAGCTAACTATGGCTACACCTTC
CASSLWGANYGYTF
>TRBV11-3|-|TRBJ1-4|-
TGTGCCAGGAGGAAAGACCGGGGGGCAACTAATGAAAAACTGTTTTTT
CARRKDRGATNEKLFF
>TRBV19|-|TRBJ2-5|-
TGTGCCAGTAGTATAAGGGCAACCTACCAAGAGACCCAGTACTTC
CASSIRATYQETQYF
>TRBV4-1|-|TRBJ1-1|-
TGCGCCAGCAGCCAAAAGTCCTCAGGGAACACTGAAGCTTTCTTT
CASSQKSSGNTEAFF
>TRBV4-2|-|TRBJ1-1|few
TGTGCCAGCAGCCGCCCGGGGAGCGCCTCGGGAGGCACTGAAGCTTTCTTT
CASSRPGSASGGTEAFF
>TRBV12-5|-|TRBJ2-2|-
TGTGCTAGTGGGTCCCAGGGCTATCGGGAGCTGTTTTTT
CASGSQGYRELFF
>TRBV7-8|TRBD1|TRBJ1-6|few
TGTGCCAGCAGCTTAGGGAGGGGGGACAGGAGGTCACCCCTCCACTTT
CASSLGRGDRRSPLHF
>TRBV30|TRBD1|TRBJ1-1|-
TGTGCCTGGACGAAAGGGACAGGGTACACTGAAGCTTTCTTT
CAWTKGTGYTEAFF